This entry lists 12 T cell receptor beta chains sequenced from one sample in a study of blood T cell repertoires in COVID-19. Sequencing was performed with immunoSEQ multiplex PCR; in TCRdb, only in-frame clones are kept and a portion is missing. The profile covers some 96,000 clones, with more than 85% appearing a single time and roughly 1.9% taken by the ten largest. What was sequenced was peripheral blood. These receptor sequences come from a man aged 50 to 59 with active COVID-19.

This clone has just one count. The chain has TRBV18 and TRBJ2-5; weak D call: TRBD1 (5 bases). Deletions cut 2 bases from V and 6 bases from J, with 13 bases between. This CDR3 comprises 14 residues. Germline CDR1 is KGHSH and CDR2 is LQKENI. Written as DNA, the CDR3 is TGTGCCAGCTCACCAGGGGCAGGGCATCAGACCCAGTACTTC. This encodes CASSPGAGHQTQYF.

The gene calls are TRBV29-1 and TRBJ2-1; TRBD2 is a possible D gene (6 bases). The germline V gene encodes CDR1 SQVTM and CDR2 ANQGSEA. Trimming took 3 bases from V and 5 from J, leaving 17 bases between them. This CDR3 region has 15 residues. In nucleotides, the CDR3 is TGCAGCGTTGAGAAACCTGACGGGACTGACAATGAGCAGTTCTTC. Translating it yields CSVEKPDGTDNEQFF.

This clone was seen a few times. The rearrangement uses TRBV6-5 and TRBJ1-6; D remains ambiguous. There are 15 residues in the CDR3. Germline V CDR1 and CDR2: MNHEY, SVGAGI. The V end lost 0 bases, the J end lost 3 bases, and 6 bases lay between the germline ends. CDR3 bases: TGTGCCAGCAGTTACTCAAGGAGCTATAATTCACCCCTCCACTTT. Translated, it gives CASSYSRSYNSPLHF.

The genes are TRBV5-1 and TRBJ2-1; 7 bases agree with TRBD2. Looked up from germline, CDR1 is SGHRS and CDR2 is YFSETQ. The length of the CDR3 is 15 residues. V trimming: 4 bases; J trimming: 7 bases; junction bases outside the gene matches: 11. CDR3 sequence reads: CASSPGTGGKNEQFF. The CDR3 DNA reads TGCGCCAGCAGCCCCGGGACGGGAGGTAAGAATGAGCAGTTCTTC.

This clone was seen once. This chain uses TRBV7-9 with TRBJ2-1; D is uncertain. This CDR3 has 15 residues. CDR1 and CDR2 from the germline V gene are SEHNR and FQNEAQ (reference sequence). Trimming shortened V by 1 base and J by 10 bases, and 17 bases separated the two germline ends. The CDR3 DNA reads TGTGCCAGCAGCTTAGATATAGTTATGGTGAAGGAGCAGTTCTTC. Its protein is CASSLDIVMVKEQFF.

This clone was picked up one time. The V and J genes are TRBV30 and TRBJ1-1, with D possibly TRBD1 on 5 matching bases. The CDR3 loop spans 16 amino acids. CDR1 and CDR2 from the germline V gene are GTSNPN and SVGIG (reference sequence). V lost 2 bases and J lost 3, with 19 bases in between. CDR3 sequence (DNA): TGTGCCTGGAGTCCCCTCGCGGGCCGGGGGGACACTGAAGCTTTCTTT. This codes for CAWSPLAGRGDTEAFF.

J is TRBJ1-2 and V is TRBV5-4, with unresolved D. In germline, CDR1 is SGHNT, CDR2 YYREEE (reference sequence). This CDR3 spans 14 amino acids. Trimming took 0 bases from V and 0 from J, leaving 6 bases between them. DNA for the CDR3: TGTGCCAGCAGCTTGGCCGGTGCTAACTATGGCTACACCTTC. Translation: CASSLAGANYGYTF.

This rearrangement joins TRBV6-6 to TRBJ1-3, with D perhaps matching TRBD1 (5 bases). Deletions cut 3 bases from V and 4 bases from J, with 16 bases between. This CDR3 is 16 amino acids long. Germline CDR1 MNHNY, CDR2 SVGAGI (reference sequence). CDR3: CASSYSTGTAGNTIYF. CDR3 sequence (DNA): TGTGCCAGCAGTTATTCGACTGGGACTGCGGGAAACACCATATATTTT.

The gene calls are TRBV6-5 and TRBJ1-1; 8 bases align to TRBD1. Per germline, CDR1 MNHEY and CDR2 SVGAGI. V gave up 5 bases and J gave up 5 bases; unmatched junction bases: 7. The CDR3 spans 14 residues. CDR3 bases: TGTGCCAGCAGTCGTGGACAGGGTGGGACTGAAGCTTTCTTT. Its protein product is CASSRGQGGTEAFF.

V usage is TRBV9 and J usage is TRBJ2-3, with 7 bases lining up with TRBD1. CDR1 and CDR2 from the germline V gene are SGDLS and YYNGEE. V was pared by 4 bases and J by 2 bases, with 7 bases of the junction left unmatched. The CDR3 has 15 residues. CDR3 coding DNA: TGTGCCAGCAGCACTGGGGGACAGAACACAGATACGCAGTATTTT. Translated, it gives CASSTGGQNTDTQYF.

This chain links TRBV24-1 with TRBJ2-5; a possible D gene is TRBD1 (6 bases). Trimming removed 1 base at V and 4 bases at J, with 12 bases between. CDR3 length equals 15 residues. Germline V gene data show CDR1 as KGHDR and CDR2 as SFDVKD. The CDR3 sequence is CATSDFTGLRETQYF. CDR3 bases: TGTGCCACCAGTGATTTCACAGGGTTGCGAGAGACCCAGTACTTC.

This clone was found once. The chain carries TRBV27 and TRBJ2-5; 7 bases align to TRBD2. Germline V gives CDR1 MNHEY, CDR2 SMNVEV (reference sequence). This CDR3 has 14 residues. After removal of 6 bases from V and 6 bases from J, the junction contained 10 bases not matched to a gene. Written as DNA, the CDR3 is TGTGCCAGCAGCCCAGGGAGGGACGTGAAGACCCAGTACTTC. Translating gives CASSPGRDVKTQYF.